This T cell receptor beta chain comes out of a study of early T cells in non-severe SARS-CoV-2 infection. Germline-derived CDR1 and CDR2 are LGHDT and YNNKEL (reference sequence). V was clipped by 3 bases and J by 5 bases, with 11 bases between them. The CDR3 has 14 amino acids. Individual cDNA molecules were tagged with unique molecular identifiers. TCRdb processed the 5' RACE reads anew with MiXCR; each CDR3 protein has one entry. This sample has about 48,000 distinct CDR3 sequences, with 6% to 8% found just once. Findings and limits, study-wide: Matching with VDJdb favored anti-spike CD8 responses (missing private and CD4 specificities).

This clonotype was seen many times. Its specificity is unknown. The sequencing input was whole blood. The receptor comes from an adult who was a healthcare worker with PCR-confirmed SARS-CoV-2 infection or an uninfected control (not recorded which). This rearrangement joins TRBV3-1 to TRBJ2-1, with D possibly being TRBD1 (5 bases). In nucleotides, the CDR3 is TGTGCCAGCAGCCACTCAGGGCTTAACAATGAGCAGTTCTTC. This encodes CASSHSGLNNEQFF.